One and the same sample provided the 25 T cell receptor beta chains below, sequenced in a study of cytomegalovirus exposure and HLA in healthy donors. The PCR was carried out with 60 Vbeta primers and 13 Jbeta primers. Sequencing was performed with immunoSEQ multiplex PCR; in TCRdb, only in-frame clones are kept and a portion is missing. The sample holds roughly 200,000 clones, approximately 85% seen once. Input material: PBMCs. The receptor source for this set is a woman in her thirties or forties in good health and CMV-seronegative.

This sequence joins TRBV6-6 and TRBJ1-5; possible D gene TRBD1, 6 bases. The CDR3 is made up of 16 amino acids. Germline CDR1 reads MNHNY; CDR2 reads SVGAGI (reference sequence). Trimming took 5 bases from V and 4 from J, leaving 18 bases between them. The CDR3 bases are TGTGCCAGCAGTCCCGGGTCGGCAGGGGCTAATCAGCCCCAGCATTTT. As protein: CASSPGSAGANQPQHF.

A few counts support this clone. The chain combines TRBV6-5 with TRBJ1-5; 10 bases are a match to TRBD1. J gave up 3 bases and V 3 bases, and 5 bases lay outside the gene matches. Germline V lookup: CDR1 MNHEY, CDR2 SVGAGI. The CDR3 is 16 residues long. This CDR3 is CASSYSGTGDNQPQHF. In DNA, the CDR3 is TGTGCCAGCAGTTATAGCGGGACAGGGGACAATCAGCCCCAGCATTTT.

The J gene is TRBJ1-2, the V gene TRBV30; the match to TRBD1 covers 8 bases. The CDR3 runs to 15 residues. Germline values: CDR1 GTSNPN, CDR2 SVGIG (reference sequence). V was clipped by 2 bases and J by 2 bases; unmatched bases: 7. This CDR3 is CAWSFGQGANYGYTF. The DNA for the CDR3 is TGTGCCTGGAGTTTCGGCCAGGGGGCCAACTATGGCTACACCTTC. Drawing the rest from reference TRBV30 and TRBJ1-2, the complete variable domain is SQTIHQWPATLVQPVGSPLSLECTVEGTSNPNLYWYRQAAGRGLQLLFYSVGIGQISSEVPQNLSASRPQDRQFILSSKKLLLSDSGFYLCAWSFGQGANYGYTFGSGTRLTVV.

At least ten counts were recorded for this clone. The gene calls are TRBV2 and TRBJ1-1; D is perhaps TRBD1 (5 bases). Per the germline V gene, CDR1 is SNHLY and CDR2 is FYNNEI. Trimming left V 6 bases short and J 1 base short, with 9 bases between. This CDR3 has 13 amino acids. The CDR3 DNA follows: TGTGCCAGCAGCCCACAGGAGAACACTGAAGCTTTCTTT. Translation: CASSPQENTEAFF.

V usage is TRBV6-5 and J usage is TRBJ2-3; D is possibly TRBD2 (6 bases). This CDR3 contains 15 residues. Looked up from germline, CDR1 is MNHEY and CDR2 is SVGAGI. V gave up 0 bases and J gave up 1 base, with 8 bases separating them. The CDR3 region is CASSYSQRGTDTQYF. CDR3 nucleotides: TGTGCCAGCAGTTACTCGCAGCGGGGCACAGATACGCAGTATTTT.

This clone has only a few counts. The chain has TRBV19 and TRBJ2-5, with D possibly matching TRBD1 (5 bases). The DNA end is more similar to TRBJ2-7, so the J call may be wrong. This CDR3 is 12 amino acids long. The germline CDR1 and CDR2 sequences are LNHDA and SQIVND (reference sequence). CDR3 sequence reads: CASSPQGYEQYF. The CDR3 coding sequence is TGTGCCAGTAGTCCGCAGGGCTACGAGCAGTACTTC.

V and J are TRBV9 and TRBJ2-3; TRBD2 aligns across 11 bases. CDR1 and CDR2 (germline): SGDLS, YYNGEE. The CDR3 consists of 20 residues. The V gene end was trimmed by 0 bases and the J gene end by 1 base; junction bases not matched to a gene: 13. CDR3 amino acids: CASSVGVAGGGVRRTDTQYF. The DNA for the CDR3 is TGTGCCAGCAGCGTAGGGGTAGCGGGGGGGGGTGTTCGTCGCACAGATACGCAGTATTTT.

This chain uses TRBV29-1 with TRBJ2-1, with TRBD1 matching over 10 bases. CDR1 and CDR2 from the germline V gene are SQVTM and ANQGSEA. The junction had 20 bases not matched to a gene; V was cut back by 6 bases and J by 12 bases. The CDR3 is 16 amino acids. The CDR3 here is CSVPAGGQGLKRGQFF. The DNA for the CDR3 is TGCAGCGTACCCGCCGGGGGACAGGGGTTGAAACGGGGGCAGTTCTTC.

V usage is TRBV7-3 and J usage is TRBJ2-3, with a possible D match to TRBD2 (6 bases). CDR3 length: 16 residues. CDR1 and CDR2 from the germline V gene are SGHTA and FQGTGA. V shed 5 bases and J shed 0 bases, with 15 bases lying between them. This chain's CDR3 is CASSPGFGTSTDTQYF. CDR3 sequence (DNA): TGTGCCAGCAGCCCAGGATTCGGGACTAGCACAGATACGCAGTATTTT. Combining the CDR3 with reference TRBV7-3 and TRBJ2-3 gives the whole variable domain GAGVSQTPSNKVTEKGKYVELRCDPISGHTALYWYRQSLGQGPEFLIYFQGTGAADDSGLPNDRFFAVRPEGSVSTLKIQRTERGDSAVYLCASSPGFGTSTDTQYFGPGTRLTVL.

This chain connects TRBV27 to TRBJ1-4; a possible D gene is TRBD1 (5 bases). This CDR3 region has 17 residues. V shed 0 bases and J shed 0 bases, with 11 bases lying between them. CDR1 is MNHEY, CDR2 SMNVEV, per germline (reference sequence). The chain's CDR3 is CASSLSGPPATNEKLFF. The CDR3 region has the DNA TGTGCCAGCAGTTTATCGGGGCCGCCGGCAACTAATGAAAAACTGTTTTTT.

The chain recombines TRBV6-5 with TRBJ1-1; tentatively, D is TRBD1 (5 bases). This CDR3 is 13 amino acids long. V was shortened by 1 base and J by 8 bases, with 11 bases between the two germline ends. Germline V lookup: CDR1 MNHEY, CDR2 SVGAGI. CDR3 nucleotides: TGTGCCAGCAGTTACTATGGGGCTACAGAAGCTTTCTTT. Protein: CASSYYGATEAFF.

V and J are TRBV25-1 and TRBJ1-4; D may be TRBD1 (6 bases). V lost 0 bases and J 7 bases, leaving 15 bases between the germline ends. Germline lookup yields CDR1 MGHDK and CDR2 SYGVNS. This CDR3 has 16 residues. CDR3 region: CASSEYRPGAAEKLFF. The CDR3, as DNA: TGTGCCAGCAGTGAATATAGACCAGGGGCGGCTGAAAAACTGTTTTTT.

The V and J genes are TRBV19 and TRBJ2-1; TRBD2 agrees at 11 bases. Unmatched junction bases numbered 8, after V lost 2 bases and J lost 8 bases. The CDR3 totals 16 residues. CDR1 is LNHDA and CDR2 is SQIVND in the germline V gene (reference sequence). The CDR3 loop reads CASSIYASGRSHEQFF. In DNA form, the CDR3 reads TGTGCCAGTAGTATATACGCTAGCGGGAGGTCGCATGAGCAGTTCTTC.

This sequence joins TRBV7-3 and TRBJ2-2; 14 bases agree with TRBD2. Germline values: CDR1 SGHTA, CDR2 FQGTGA. This CDR3 region has 16 residues. The ends lost 5 bases at V and 3 bases at J; junction bases unmatched: 2. CDR3 bases: TGTGCCAGCAGCACGGGACTAGCGGGAGACACCGGGGAGCTGTTTTTT. This codes for CASSTGLAGDTGELFF.

The chain couples TRBV10-3 to TRBJ2-5; 7 bases are shared with TRBD2. Germline V gives CDR1 ENHRY, CDR2 SYGVKD. This CDR3 contains 15 residues. The junction had 3 bases not matched to a gene; V was cut back by 0 bases and J by 2 bases. The CDR3 region is CAISESTSRQETQYF. CDR3 nucleotides: TGTGCCATCAGTGAGTCGACTAGCAGACAAGAGACCCAGTACTTC.

The chain combines TRBV5-4 with TRBJ2-4; 10 bases agree with TRBD1. The germline V gene encodes CDR1 SGHNT and CDR2 YYREEE (reference sequence). The CDR3 extends over 16 amino acids. Trimming removed 4 bases from V and 2 bases from J; junction bases left unmatched: 6. The CDR3 nucleotides read TGTGCCAGCAGCCCCGCGGGACAGGGGACCAAAAACATTCAGTACTTC. The encoded protein is CASSPAGQGTKNIQYF.

In this sample, this clone turned up a few times. The genes are TRBV28 and TRBJ2-2; 10 bases line up with TRBD1. The CDR3 consists of 14 residues. Germline-derived CDR1 and CDR2 are MDHEN and SYDVKM. V shed 11 bases and J 6 bases; nucleotides not matched to a gene: 9. The chain's CDR3 is CASGQGDGAGELFF. The CDR3 DNA reads as TGTGCCTCAGGACAGGGGGATGGGGCCGGGGAGCTGTTTTTT.

For this clone: The junction and the germline gene differ at one end; a read error may be behind it. The sample has other DNA sequences that encode this CDR3 too. The chain joins TRBV28 to TRBJ2-1; 9 bases line up with TRBD2. The CDR3 is made up of 16 amino acids. CDR1 is MDHEN and CDR2 is SYDVKM in the germline V gene. The CDR3 loop is CASSTAGGSSYNEQFF. The CDR3 DNA reads as TGTGCCAGCAGTACCGCGGGGGGGAGCTCCTATAATGAGCAGTTCTTC.

V and J are TRBV28 and TRBJ2-7; possible D gene TRBD1, 5 bases. V shed 5 bases and J shed 1 base, with 6 bases lying between them. The germline CDR1 and CDR2 sequences are MDHEN and SYDVKM. This CDR3 region has 12 residues. CDR3 sequence: CASSPGSYEQYF. The DNA of the CDR3 is TGTGCCAGCAGTCCAGGGTCCTACGAGCAGTACTTC.

The V call is TRBV11-2, the J call TRBJ2-2, with 7 bases lining up with TRBD2. V was clipped by 1 base and J by 6 bases; unmatched bases: 8. Germline CDR1 and CDR2: SGHAT and FQNNGV. The CDR3 runs 16 residues. In DNA, the CDR3 is TGTGCCAGCAGCTTAGTTCCTAGCGGAGCCGCCGGGGAGCTGTTTTTT. Translating it yields CASSLVPSGAAGELFF.

V is TRBV4-1 and J is TRBJ2-1; a possible D gene is TRBD2 (5 bases). Germline-derived CDR1 and CDR2 are MGHRA and YSYEKL. The CDR3 length is 16 residues. V shed 4 bases and J shed 0 bases, with 13 bases lying between them. DNA of the CDR3: TGCGCCAGCAGCCGGGGTTACGGGGACTCCTACAATGAGCAGTTCTTC. Its translation is CASSRGYGDSYNEQFF.

This clone was seen a single time. The V call is TRBV5-1, the J call TRBJ2-1; tentatively, D is TRBD2 (5 bases). V was shortened by 0 bases and J by 2 bases, with 9 bases between the two germline ends. The CDR3 consists of 15 residues. Germline loops: CDR1 SGHRS, CDR2 YFSETQ. CDR3 sequence: CASSLDSGTYNEQFF. In DNA, the CDR3 is TGCGCCAGCAGCTTGGACTCGGGAACCTACAATGAGCAGTTCTTC.

Note on this clone: This same CDR3 is encoded by further DNA sequences in the sample. The chain has TRBV11-2 and TRBJ2-3; TRBD1 might be the D (5 bases). Germline CDR1 SGHAT, CDR2 FQNNGV. The CDR3 consists of 14 residues. V was shortened by 5 bases and J by 2 bases, with 11 bases between the two germline ends. This chain's CDR3 is CASSLGQTTDTQYF. As DNA, the CDR3 is TGTGCCAGCAGCCTGGGGCAGACCACAGATACGCAGTATTTT. Full variable domain (rest looked up from reference TRBV11-2 and TRBJ2-3): EAGVAQSPRYKIIEKRQSVAFWCNPISGHATLYWYQQILGQGPKLLIQFQNNGVVDDSQLPKDRFSAERLKGVDSTLKIQPAKLEDSAVYLCASSLGQTTDTQYFGPGTRLTVL.

This chain joins TRBV6-5 and TRBJ2-7, with 7 nucleotides matching TRBD2. The CDR3 loop spans 14 amino acids. With V trimmed by 5 bases and J by 3 bases, 7 bases remained unmatched. Germline V lookup: CDR1 MNHEY, CDR2 SVGAGI. CDR3 nucleotide sequence: TGTGCCAGCAGTGGGTCGGGCGGGAGCTACGAGCAGTACTTC. Protein sequence: CASSGSGGSYEQYF.

In its sample, this clone was seen a few times. The chain is built from TRBV27 and TRBJ1-1, with 9 bases aligning to TRBD1. V was pared by 6 bases and J by 0 bases, with 8 bases of the junction left unmatched. Germline assignment: CDR1 MNHEY and CDR2 SMNVEV (reference sequence). The CDR3 runs 16 residues. The CDR3: CASRGTGKVLNTEAFF. The CDR3, as DNA: TGTGCCAGCAGGGGGACAGGGAAGGTCCTGAACACTGAAGCTTTCTTT.